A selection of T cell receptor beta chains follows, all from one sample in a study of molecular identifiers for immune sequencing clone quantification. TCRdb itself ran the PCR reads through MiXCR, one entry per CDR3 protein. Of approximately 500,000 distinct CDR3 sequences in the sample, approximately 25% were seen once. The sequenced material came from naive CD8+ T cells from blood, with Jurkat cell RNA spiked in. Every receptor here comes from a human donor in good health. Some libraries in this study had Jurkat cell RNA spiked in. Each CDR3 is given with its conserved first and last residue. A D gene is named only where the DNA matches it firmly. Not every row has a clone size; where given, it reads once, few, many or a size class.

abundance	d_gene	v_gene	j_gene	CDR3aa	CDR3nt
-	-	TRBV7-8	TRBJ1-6	CASSLAQETLYNSPLHF	TGTGCCAGCAGCTTAGCGCAGGAAACCCTCTATAATTCACCCCTCCACTTT
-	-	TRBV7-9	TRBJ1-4	CASSLVGQTNEKLFF	TGTGCCAGCAGCTTAGTAGGCCAAACTAATGAAAAACTGTTTTTT
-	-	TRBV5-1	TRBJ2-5	CASGLERFLGETQYF	TGCGCCAGCGGCCTAGAGAGGTTTCTCGGGGAGACCCAGTACTTC
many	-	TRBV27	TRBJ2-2	CASSLWGNTGELFF	TGTGCCAGCAGTTTATGGGGGAACACCGGGGAGCTGTTTTTT
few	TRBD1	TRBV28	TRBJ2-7	CASSFERTGVYEQYF	TGTGCCAGCAGTTTCGAACGGACAGGGGTCTACGAGCAGTACTTC
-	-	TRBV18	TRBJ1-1	CASSPRTVTGAFF	TGTGCCAGCTCACCACGGACAGTCACTGGAGCTTTCTTT
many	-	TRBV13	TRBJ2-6	CASYQGSSGANVLTF	TGTGCCAGCTATCAGGGCTCCTCTGGGGCCAACGTCCTGACTTTC
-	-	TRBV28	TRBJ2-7	CASSSEGSERPLYEQYF	TGTGCCAGCAGTTCCGAAGGTTCGGAGAGACCCCTGTACGAGCAGTACTTC
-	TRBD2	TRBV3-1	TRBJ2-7	CASSPSGITSYEQYF	TGTGCCAGCAGCCCTAGCGGGATCACCTCCTACGAGCAGTACTTC
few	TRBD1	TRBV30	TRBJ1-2	CAWTITGEGGYTF	TGTGCCTGGACAATCACAGGGGAAGGCGGCTACACCTTC
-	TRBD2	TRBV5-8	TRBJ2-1	CASRGLAEYNEQFF	TGTGCCAGCAGGGGACTAGCGGAGTACAATGAGCAGTTCTTC
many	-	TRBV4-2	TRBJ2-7	CASSQEEQVYEQYF	TGTGCCAGCAGCCAAGAGGAACAGGTCTACGAGCAGTACTTC
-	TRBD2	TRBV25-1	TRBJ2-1	CASSDTSGSPTASYNEQFF	TGTGCCAGCAGTGATACTAGCGGGAGCCCCACCGCCTCCTACAATGAGCAGTTCTTC
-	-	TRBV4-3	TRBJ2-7	CASSQHTGSYEQYF	TGCGCCAGCAGCCAACATACAGGGTCCTACGAGCAGTACTTC
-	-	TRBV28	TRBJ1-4	CASSPIMGAANEKLFF	TGTGCCAGCAGTCCGATTATGGGTGCGGCTAATGAAAAACTGTTTTTT
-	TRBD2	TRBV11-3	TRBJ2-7	CASSPSAGAYEQYF	TGTGCCAGCAGCCCTTCAGCGGGAGCTTACGAGCAGTACTTC
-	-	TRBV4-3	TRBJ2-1	CASSQDPRTNYNEQFF	TGCGCCAGCAGCCAAGATCCGAGGACTAATTACAATGAGCAGTTCTTC
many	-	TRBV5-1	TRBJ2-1	CASSPLGYNEQFF	TGCGCCAGCAGCCCCCTAGGGTACAATGAGCAGTTCTTC
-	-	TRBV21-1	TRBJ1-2	CASSYLLTYGYTF	TGTGCCAGCAGCTATTTACTGACCTATGGCTACACCTTC
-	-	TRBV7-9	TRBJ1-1	CASSLSFAETFF	TGTGCCAGCAGCTTATCGTTCGCTGAAACTTTCTTT
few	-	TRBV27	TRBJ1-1	CASQGWDTEAFF	TGTGCTTCCCAGGGTTGGGACACTGAAGCTTTCTTT
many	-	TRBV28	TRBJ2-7	CASAPIGGVEQYF	TGTGCCAGCGCCCCAATAGGGGGGGTCGAGCAGTACTTC
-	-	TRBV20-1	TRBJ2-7	CRARPGGRYAPYF	TGCCGTGCCCGCCCCGGGGGCCGCTACGCGCCGTACTTC
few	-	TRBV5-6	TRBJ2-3	CASSFWVFPTDTQYF	TGTGCCAGCAGCTTCTGGGTTTTCCCGACAGATACGCAGTATTTT
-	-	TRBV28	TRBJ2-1	CASSTRAANNEQFF	TGTGCCAGCAGCACACGGGCTGCCAACAATGAGCAGTTCTTC
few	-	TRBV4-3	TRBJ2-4	CASSQDQGGIAKNIQYF	TGCGCCAGCAGCCAAGATCAAGGCGGTATAGCCAAAAACATTCAGTACTTC
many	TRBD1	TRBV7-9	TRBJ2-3	CASSLAYGTGVVDTQYF	TGTGCCAGCAGCTTAGCGTACGGGACAGGGGTTGTGGATACGCAGTATTTT
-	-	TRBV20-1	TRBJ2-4	CSASTTELAKNIQYF	TGCAGTGCTAGTACCACAGAACTAGCCAAAAACATTCAGTACTTC
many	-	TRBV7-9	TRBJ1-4	CASSSPGAGEKLFF	TGTGCCAGCAGCTCACCGGGGGCCGGAGAAAAACTGTTTTTT
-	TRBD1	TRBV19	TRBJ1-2	CASSWTGGSYGYTF	TGTGCCAGTAGTTGGACAGGGGGCTCCTATGGCTACACCTTC
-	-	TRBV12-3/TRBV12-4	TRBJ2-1	CASSFYGVNNEQFF	TGTGCCAGCAGTTTTTACGGGGTAAACAATGAGCAGTTCTTC
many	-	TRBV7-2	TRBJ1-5	CASSSQGYSNQPQHF	TGTGCCAGCAGTTCACAGGGTTATAGCAATCAGCCCCAGCATTTT
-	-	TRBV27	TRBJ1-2	CASSFAEKSGDYTF	TGTGCCAGCAGTTTTGCGGAGAAATCAGGTGACTACACCTTC
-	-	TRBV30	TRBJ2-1	CAWSVAGPSEQFF	TGTGCCTGGAGTGTGGCAGGGCCGAGTGAGCAGTTCTTC
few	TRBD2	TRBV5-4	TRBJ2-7	CASSLASAGVGEQYF	TGTGCCAGCAGCTTGGCAAGTGCGGGAGTTGGCGAGCAGTACTTC
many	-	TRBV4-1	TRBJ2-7	CASSQGWGTRSSYEQYF	TGCGCCAGCAGCCAAGGTTGGGGTACCCGAAGCTCCTACGAGCAGTACTTC
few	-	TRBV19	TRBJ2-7	CATRYGYEQYF	TGTGCCACCCGGTATGGATACGAGCAGTACTTC
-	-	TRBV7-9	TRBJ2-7	CASMSQCQRVEQYF	TGTGCCAGCATGAGCCAATGTCAAAGGGTCGAGCAGTACTTC
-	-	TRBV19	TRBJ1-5	CASALGPSQPQHF	TGTGCTTCCGCACTGGGACCAAGTCAGCCCCAGCATTTT
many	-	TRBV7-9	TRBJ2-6	CASSIEAGLVSGANVLTF	TGTGCCAGCAGCATCGAGGCGGGACTGGTCTCTGGGGCCAACGTCCTGACTTTC
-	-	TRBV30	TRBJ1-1	CAYDSLNTEALF	TGTGCCTACGACAGCCTTAACACTGAAGCTCTCTTT
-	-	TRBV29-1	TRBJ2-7	CSVEGEPSYEQYF	TGCAGCGTCGAGGGGGAACCCTCCTACGAGCAGTACTTC
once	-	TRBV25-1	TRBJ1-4	CASSEWQAPTNEKLFF	TGTGCCAGCAGTGAATGGCAGGCGCCAACTAATGAAAAACTGTTTTTT
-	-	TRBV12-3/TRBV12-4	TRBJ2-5	CASTPGGVEAQYF	TGTGCCAGCACCCCTGGAGGAGTGGAGGCCCAGTACTTC
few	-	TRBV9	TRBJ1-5	CASSVGSEDQPQHF	TGTGCCAGCAGCGTAGGCAGTGAGGATCAGCCCCAGCATTTT
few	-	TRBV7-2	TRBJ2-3	CASSLFSSSIDTQYF	TGTGCCAGCAGCTTATTTTCGTCTAGCATAGATACGCAGTATTTT
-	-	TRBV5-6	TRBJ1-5	CASSLGRANQPQHF	TGTGCCAGCAGCTTAGGCAGGGCGAACCAGCCCCAGCATTTT
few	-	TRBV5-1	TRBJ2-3	CASSFVGMGDTQYF	TGCGCCAGCAGCTTCGTGGGAATGGGGGATACGCAGTATTTT
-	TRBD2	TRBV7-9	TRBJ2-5	CASSLDWGNSGDQETQYF	TGTGCCAGCAGCTTAGATTGGGGAAATAGCGGGGACCAAGAGACCCAGTACTTC
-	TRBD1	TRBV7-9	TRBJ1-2	CASSSSTDRPAYGYAF	TGTGCCAGCAGCTCATCCACGGACAGGCCAGCCTATGGCTACGCCTTC